Given below is one T cell receptor beta chain in context. No cognate antigen has been identified for it. No much larger clone exists at a distance of one base, and base qualities are not known. This specimen belongs to a study of early T cells in non-severe SARS-CoV-2 infection (dated by TCRdb to the early 2020s). At the level of the whole study: TCR sequencing used bulk RNA from unsorted whole blood, so alpha and beta chains could not be paired.

CDR3 length: 18 amino acids, cysteine to phenylalanine. The DNA shown is the 54-base CDR3, in frame from base 1. V is cut by 7 bases and J by 7 bases, and the space between the germline ends is 29 bases. The study was a case-control design nested within a healthcare worker cohort in London, UK, with weekly nasopharyngeal swab PCR tests and blood sampling. Healthcare workers were recruited between 23 and 31 March 2020, during the week of the UK lockdown, and were followed weekly for up to roughly 15 weeks. Preparation of the library involved 5' RACE. Instrument used: NextSeq 500. The TCR library protocol attached unique molecular identifiers to individual cDNA molecules to correct for sequencing error and PCR bias. Both TCR alpha and beta chains were sequenced, and tight co-correlation was observed between alpha and beta sequence abundances in each sample. As for the original processing: Decombinator V4 was used to annotate TCR sequences for V gene, J gene and CDR3. TCRs were defined as expanded if a significant change between any two time points was detected under a Poisson model with p below 0.0001. Abundances of TCRs were expressed as counts per million after normalisation to the total number of TCRs sequenced in each sample. TRAV1-2 paired with TRAJ12, TRAJ20 or TRAJ33 defined MAIT TCRs, while TRAV10 paired with TRAJ18 defined iNKT TCRs. VDJdb, accessed 1 November 2021, was searched for CMV, EBV and SARS-CoV-2 annotated TCRs, with TCRs annotated for multiple antigens excluded. Through fastp at Q25 and MiXCR, TCRdb rebuilt clones from the public reads, retaining in-frame beta chains. Each entry merges the rows of one CDR3 protein and shows their most common DNA and genes. The V and J calls here are based on TCRdb, not the publication. A total of just under 65,000 distinct CDR3 sequences appear in this sample, roughly 12% of them only once. Less than 3.5% of the sample comes from the top ten.

General study outcomes and caveats: VDJdb matching was skewed toward anti-spike CD8 responses, so virus-specific expansions were likely underestimated and private and CD4 specificities were missed.

This TCR derives from an adult who was a healthcare worker with PCR-confirmed SARS-CoV-2 infection or an uninfected control (not recorded which). The sample was whole blood, taken at baseline. The sequence joins TRBV12-3 or TRBV12-4 to TRBJ2-1, with the D gene tentatively TRBD1 or TRBD2, based on 5 matching bases in each. The base sequence is TGTGCCAGCACCCACCGAACCCTCGGGACCCGTATTCGGAATGAGCAGTTCTTC. This encodes CASTHRTLGTRIRNEQFF.